A selection of T cell receptor beta chains follows, all from one sample in a study of blood T cell repertoires in COVID-19. The protocol was immunoSEQ multiplex PCR, while the TCRdb copy is restricted to in-frame clones and leaves out a portion. Counted here are more than 200,000 clones, approximately 85% occurring once; the ten biggest clones make up around 8%. Sequencing used peripheral blood. Source of these receptors: an elderly woman with COVID-19, enrolled during active disease. The conserved cysteine and the conserved F or W are not part of the CDR3 here. The order of the fields is CDR3 protein, V gene.

CDR3: ASSQDSTSWETQY; V: TRBV4-3
CDR3: ASSSDSYNEQF; V: TRBV5-1
CDR3: ASSPRQSEQF; V: TRBV5-1
CDR3: ASSTRGRGEKLF; V: TRBV2
CDR3: SVEPRGAYNEQF; V: TRBV29-1
CDR3: ASSPQTGSNEKLF; V: TRBV18
CDR3: ASRNRVNEAF; V: TRBV10-1
CDR3: ASSSGTSGSNEQY; V: TRBV6-5
CDR3: ASSPGTAMNTEAF; V: TRBV28
CDR3: ASRRDRGQPQH; V: TRBV27
CDR3: SGGGTANTEAF; V: TRBV29-1
CDR3: ASRAGNQPQH; V: TRBV12-3/TRBV12-4
CDR3: ASSPGGMLGNQPQH; V: TRBV5-1
CDR3: ASSLALVASNEKLF; V: TRBV7-9
CDR3: ASSETSSYNEQF; V: TRBV5-1
CDR3: SVDQGAGGYT; V: TRBV29-1
CDR3: ASSLQGNTEAF; V: TRBV11-1
CDR3: ATNTGKNYGYT; V: TRBV6-6
CDR3: ASSGYRVQRANVLT; V: TRBV9
CDR3: ASSVRTAVLYNEQF; V: TRBV9
CDR3: ASSIQRGSYEQY; V: TRBV19
CDR3: ASSLLTPGTDTQY; V: TRBV7-9
CDR3: ASSQGGQGWNGYT; V: TRBV14
CDR3: ASSQGTGVNQPQH; V: TRBV3-1/TRBV3-2
CDR3: AWSVGSGGYGYT; V: TRBV30
CDR3: ASSGWTLPGEKLF; V: TRBV25-1
CDR3: ASSGERRGEAF; V: TRBV5-1
CDR3: ASSRGNARTNQETQY; V: TRBV5-1
CDR3: ASSPGGAQDETQY; V: TRBV7-9
CDR3: ASSLSPAEAF; V: TRBV7-9
CDR3: ASSQRLAGGQETQY; V: TRBV4-1
CDR3: ASRARDEQY; V: TRBV12-3/TRBV12-4
CDR3: ASSQVVGGGQPQH; V: TRBV4-2
CDR3: ASSPSGVRQPQH; V: TRBV3-1/TRBV3-2
CDR3: ASSSSGHDIYYGYT; V: TRBV6-2/TRBV6-3
CDR3: ASSSADTQY; V: TRBV6-6
CDR3: ASSWGEGIGSPLH; V: TRBV5-4
CDR3: ASSSIRSGDRAHTIY; V: TRBV11-2
CDR3: ASSFLGTGGPDTQY; V: TRBV12-5
CDR3: ASTLRGAETEAF; V: TRBV5-6